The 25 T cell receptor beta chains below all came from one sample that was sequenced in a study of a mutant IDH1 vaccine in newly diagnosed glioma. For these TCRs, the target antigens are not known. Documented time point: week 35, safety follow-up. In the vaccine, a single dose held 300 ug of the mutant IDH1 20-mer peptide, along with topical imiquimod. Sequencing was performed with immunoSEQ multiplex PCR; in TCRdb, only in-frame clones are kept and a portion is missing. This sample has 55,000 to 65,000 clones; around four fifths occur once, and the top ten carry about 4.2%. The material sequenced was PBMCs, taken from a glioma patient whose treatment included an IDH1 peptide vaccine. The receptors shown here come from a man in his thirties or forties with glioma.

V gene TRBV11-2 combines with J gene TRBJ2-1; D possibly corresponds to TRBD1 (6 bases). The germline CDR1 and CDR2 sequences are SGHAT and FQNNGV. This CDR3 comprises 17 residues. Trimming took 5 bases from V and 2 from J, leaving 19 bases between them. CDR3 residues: CASSAKHRVMTYNEQFF. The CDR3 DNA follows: TGTGCCAGCAGCGCCAAGCACAGGGTGATGACCTACAATGAGCAGTTCTTC. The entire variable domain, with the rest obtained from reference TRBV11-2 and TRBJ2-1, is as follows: EAGVAQSPRYKIIEKRQSVAFWCNPISGHATLYWYQQILGQGPKLLIQFQNNGVVDDSQLPKDRFSAERLKGVDSTLKIQPAKLEDSAVYLCASSAKHRVMTYNEQFFGPGTRLTVL.

CDR3 loop: CAWMQGYGYTF. The CDR3 nucleotides are TGTGCCTGGATGCAGGGGTATGGCTACACCTTC. The chain is built from TRBV30 and TRBJ1-2; possibly TRBD1 for D (6 bases). The V end was cut by 4 bases, the J end by 5 bases, with 8 bases between. The CDR3 consists of 11 residues. CDR1 GTSNPN and CDR2 SVGIG come from the germline V gene (reference sequence).

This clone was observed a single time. Written as DNA, the CDR3 is TGTGCCAGCAGCTCCGTCGGGTTTCGCGATTTAAATGAGCAGTTCTTC. Amino acids: CASSSVGFRDLNEQFF. This chain connects TRBV7-8 to TRBJ2-1; D is unclear. Germline CDR1 is SGHVS and CDR2 is FQNEAQ. CDR3 length: 16 residues. Trimming shortened V by 4 bases and J by 7 bases, and 20 bases separated the two germline ends.

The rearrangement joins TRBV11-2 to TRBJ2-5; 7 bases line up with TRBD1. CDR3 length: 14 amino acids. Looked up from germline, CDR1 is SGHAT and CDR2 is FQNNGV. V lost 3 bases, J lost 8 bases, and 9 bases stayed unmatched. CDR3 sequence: CASSLPRTGETQYF. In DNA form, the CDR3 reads TGTGCCAGCAGCTTGCCGCGGACAGGCGAAACCCAGTACTTC.

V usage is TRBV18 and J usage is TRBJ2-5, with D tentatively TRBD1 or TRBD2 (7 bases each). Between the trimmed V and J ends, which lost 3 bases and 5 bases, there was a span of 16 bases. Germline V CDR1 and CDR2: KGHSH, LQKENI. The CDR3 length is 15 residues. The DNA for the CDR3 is TGTGCCAGCTCACCCCCGAGACAGGGAGGGGAGACCCAGTACTTC. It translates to CASSPPRQGGETQYF.

The CDR3 here is CASSARQGKVFTLHF. In nucleotides, the CDR3 is TGTGCCAGCAGTGCACGGCAGGGGAAAGTTTTCACCCTCCACTTT. The V and J genes are TRBV2 and TRBJ1-6, with D maybe TRBD1 (6 bases). V lost 4 bases and J lost 14, with 21 bases in between. This CDR3 region has 15 residues. CDR1 SNHLY and CDR2 FYNNEI come from the germline V gene.

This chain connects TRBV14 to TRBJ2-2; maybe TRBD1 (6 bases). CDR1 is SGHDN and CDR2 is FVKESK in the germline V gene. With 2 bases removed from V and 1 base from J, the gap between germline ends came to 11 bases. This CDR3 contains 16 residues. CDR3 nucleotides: TGTGCCAGCAGCCAATACCAGGACAGGAACACCGGGGAGCTGTTTTTT. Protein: CASSQYQDRNTGELFF.

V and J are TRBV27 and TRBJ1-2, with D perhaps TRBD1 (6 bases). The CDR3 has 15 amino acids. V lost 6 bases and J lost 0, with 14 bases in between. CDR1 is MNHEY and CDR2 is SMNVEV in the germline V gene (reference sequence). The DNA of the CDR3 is TGTGCCAGCAGCCGTCAACGGACAGCTAACTATGGCTACACCTTC. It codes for CASSRQRTANYGYTF.

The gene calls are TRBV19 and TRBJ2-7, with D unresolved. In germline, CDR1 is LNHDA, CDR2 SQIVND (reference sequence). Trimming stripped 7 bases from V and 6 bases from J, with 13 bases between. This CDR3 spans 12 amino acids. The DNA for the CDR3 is TGTGCCAGTATAGACGGCGCAGGCGAGCAGTACTTC. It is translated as CASIDGAGEQYF. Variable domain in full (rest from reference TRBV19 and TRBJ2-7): DGGITQSPKYLFRKEGQNVTLSCEQNLNHDAMYWYRQDPGQGLRLIYYSQIVNDFQKGDIAEGYSVSREKKESFPLTVTSAQKNPTAFYLCASIDGAGEQYFGPGTRLTVT.

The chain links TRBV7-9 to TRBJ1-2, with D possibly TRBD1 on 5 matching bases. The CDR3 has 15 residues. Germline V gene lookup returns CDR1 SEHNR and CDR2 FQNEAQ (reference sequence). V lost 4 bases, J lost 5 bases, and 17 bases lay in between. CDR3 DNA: TGTGCCAGCAGCTACCCGACAGCCTTTGGGTATGGCTACACCTTC. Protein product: CASSYPTAFGYGYTF.

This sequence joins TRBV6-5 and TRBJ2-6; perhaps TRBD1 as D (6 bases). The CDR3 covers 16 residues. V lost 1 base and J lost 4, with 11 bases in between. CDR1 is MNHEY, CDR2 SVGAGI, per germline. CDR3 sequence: CASSYYTGSGANVLTF. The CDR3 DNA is TGTGCCAGCAGTTACTACACAGGGTCGGGGGCCAACGTCCTGACTTTC.

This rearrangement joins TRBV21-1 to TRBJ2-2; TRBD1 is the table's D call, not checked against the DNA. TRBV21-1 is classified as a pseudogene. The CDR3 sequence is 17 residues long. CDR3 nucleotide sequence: TGTGCCAGCAGCACAATTTCGACAGGTCCGAACACCGGGGAGCTGTTTTTT. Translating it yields CASSTISTGPNTGELFF.

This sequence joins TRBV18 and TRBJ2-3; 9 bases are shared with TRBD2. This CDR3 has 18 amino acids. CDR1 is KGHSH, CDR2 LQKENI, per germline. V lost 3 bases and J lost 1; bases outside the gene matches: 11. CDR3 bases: TGTGCCAGCTCACCGCCGGGTAGCGGGGGATCTGGCACAGATACGCAGTATTTT. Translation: CASSPPGSGGSGTDTQYF.

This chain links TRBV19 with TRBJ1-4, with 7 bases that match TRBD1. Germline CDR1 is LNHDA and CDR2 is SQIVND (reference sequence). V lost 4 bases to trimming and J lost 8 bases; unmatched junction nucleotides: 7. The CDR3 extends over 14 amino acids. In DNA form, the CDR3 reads TGTGCCAGTAGTACCCGACAGGGTGGAGAAAAACTGTTTTTT. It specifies CASSTRQGGEKLFF.

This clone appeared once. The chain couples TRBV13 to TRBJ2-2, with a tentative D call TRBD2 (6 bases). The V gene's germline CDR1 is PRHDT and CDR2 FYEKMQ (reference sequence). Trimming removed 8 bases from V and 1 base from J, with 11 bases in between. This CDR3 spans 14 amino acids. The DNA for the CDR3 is TGTGCCAGCTTTAAAGCGGGGAACACCGGGGAGCTGTTTTTT. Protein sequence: CASFKAGNTGELFF.

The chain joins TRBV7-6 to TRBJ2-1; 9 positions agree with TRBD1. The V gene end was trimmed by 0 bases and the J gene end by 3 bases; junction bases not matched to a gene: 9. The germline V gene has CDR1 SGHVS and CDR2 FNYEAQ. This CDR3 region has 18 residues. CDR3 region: CASSLAEFETGGYNEQFF. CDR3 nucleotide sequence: TGTGCCAGCAGCTTAGCGGAATTTGAGACAGGGGGCTACAATGAGCAGTTCTTC.

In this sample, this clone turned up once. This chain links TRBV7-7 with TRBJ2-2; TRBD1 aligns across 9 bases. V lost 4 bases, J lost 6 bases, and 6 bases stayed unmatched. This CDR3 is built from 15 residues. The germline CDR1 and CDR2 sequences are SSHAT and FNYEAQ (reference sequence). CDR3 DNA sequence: TGTGCCAGCAGCTCAGAAGACAGGGGGGCCGGGGAGCTGTTTTTT. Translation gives CASSSEDRGAGELFF.

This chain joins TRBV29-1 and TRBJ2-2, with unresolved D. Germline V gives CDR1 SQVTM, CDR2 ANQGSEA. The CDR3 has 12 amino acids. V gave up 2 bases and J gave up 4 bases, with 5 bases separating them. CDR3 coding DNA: TGCAGCGTTGAACACCTCACCGGGGAGCTGTTTTTT. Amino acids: CSVEHLTGELFF.

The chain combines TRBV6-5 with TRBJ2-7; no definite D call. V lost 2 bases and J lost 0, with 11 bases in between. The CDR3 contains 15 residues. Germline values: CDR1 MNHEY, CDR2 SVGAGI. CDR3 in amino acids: CASSYRAQNSYEQYF. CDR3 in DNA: TGTGCCAGCAGTTACAGGGCGCAGAACTCCTACGAGCAGTACTTC.

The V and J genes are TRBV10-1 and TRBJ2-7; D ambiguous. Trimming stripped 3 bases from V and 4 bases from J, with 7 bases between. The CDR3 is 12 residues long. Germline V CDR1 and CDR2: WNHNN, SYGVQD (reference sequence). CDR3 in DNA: TGCGCCAGCAGTGATTTGGGGTACGAGCAGTACTTC. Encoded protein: CASSDLGYEQYF.

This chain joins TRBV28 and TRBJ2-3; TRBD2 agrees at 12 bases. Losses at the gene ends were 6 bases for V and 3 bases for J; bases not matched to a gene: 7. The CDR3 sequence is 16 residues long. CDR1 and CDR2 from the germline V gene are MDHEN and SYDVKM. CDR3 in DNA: TGTGCCAGCAGACCCGGACTAGCGGGGAAGACAGATACGCAGTATTTT. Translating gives CASRPGLAGKTDTQYF.

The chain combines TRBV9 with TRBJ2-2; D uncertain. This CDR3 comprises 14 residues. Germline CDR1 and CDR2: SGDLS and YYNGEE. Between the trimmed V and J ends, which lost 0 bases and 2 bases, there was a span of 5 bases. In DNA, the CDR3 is TGTGCCAGCAGCGTAGCTCAAAACACCGGGGAGCTGTTTTTT. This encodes CASSVAQNTGELFF.

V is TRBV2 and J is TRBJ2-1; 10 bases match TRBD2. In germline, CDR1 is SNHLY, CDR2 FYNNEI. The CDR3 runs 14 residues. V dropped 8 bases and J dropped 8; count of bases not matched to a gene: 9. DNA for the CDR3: TGTGCCAGCGCACTAGCGGGGCCCCCCCATGAGCAGTTCTTC. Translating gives CASALAGPPHEQFF. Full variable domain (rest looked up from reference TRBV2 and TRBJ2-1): EPEVTQTPSHQVTQMGQEVILRCVPISNHLYFYWYRQILGQKVEFLVSFYNNEISEKSEIFDDQFSVERPDGSNFTLKIRSTKLEDSAMYFCASALAGPPHEQFFGPGTRLTVL.

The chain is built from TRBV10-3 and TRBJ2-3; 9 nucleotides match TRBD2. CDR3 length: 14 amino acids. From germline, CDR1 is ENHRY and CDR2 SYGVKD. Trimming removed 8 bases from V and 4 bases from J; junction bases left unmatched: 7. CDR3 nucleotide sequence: TGTGCCATCGACGCGGGGGGGCGGCCAGATACGCAGTATTTT. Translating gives CAIDAGGRPDTQYF.

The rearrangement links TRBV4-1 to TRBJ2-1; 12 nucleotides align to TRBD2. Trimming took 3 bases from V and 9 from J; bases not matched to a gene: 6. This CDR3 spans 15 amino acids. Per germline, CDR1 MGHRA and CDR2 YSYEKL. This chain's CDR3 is CASSQRLAGAREQFF. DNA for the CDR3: TGCGCCAGCAGCCAGAGACTAGCGGGGGCGCGTGAGCAGTTCTTC.